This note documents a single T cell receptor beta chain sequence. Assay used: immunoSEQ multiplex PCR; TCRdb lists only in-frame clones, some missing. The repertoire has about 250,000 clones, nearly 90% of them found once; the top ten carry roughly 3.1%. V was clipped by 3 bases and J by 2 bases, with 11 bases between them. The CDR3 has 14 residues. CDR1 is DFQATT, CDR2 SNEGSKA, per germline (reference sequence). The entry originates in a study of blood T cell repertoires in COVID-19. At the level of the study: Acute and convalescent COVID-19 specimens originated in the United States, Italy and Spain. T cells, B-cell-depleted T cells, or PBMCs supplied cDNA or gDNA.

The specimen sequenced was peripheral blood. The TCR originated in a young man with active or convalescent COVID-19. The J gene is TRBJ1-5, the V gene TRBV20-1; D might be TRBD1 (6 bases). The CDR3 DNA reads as TGCAGTGCTAGTCAGGGGCACGGCAATCAGCCCCAGCATTTT. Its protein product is CSASQGHGNQPQHF.